This T cell receptor beta chain was profiled in a study of blood T cell repertoires in COVID-19. The V gene's germline CDR1 is MGHRA and CDR2 YSYEKL. CDR3 length equals 12 residues. The V end was cut by 4 bases, the J end by 5 bases, with 8 bases between. Measured with immunoSEQ multiplex PCR; TCRdb has only the in-frame clones, and not every one. The sample contains a few hundred thousand clones, approximately 84% of which appear only once. The specimen sequenced was PBMCs or T cells enriched from blood (not recorded which). The sequence came from a woman aged 25-40 years who had recovered from COVID-19. V gene TRBV4-1 combines with J gene TRBJ1-2, with D possibly being TRBD1 (5 bases). CDR3 sequence reads: CASSPQGYGYTF. The CDR3 DNA follows: TGCGCCAGCAGCCCTCAGGGTTATGGCTACACCTTC.